These T cell receptor beta chains were read from a single sample in a study of early T cells in non-severe SARS-CoV-2 infection. TCRdb re-derived calls from the 5' RACE reads in MiXCR, one entry per CDR3 protein. The sample yields 55,000 to 70,000 distinct CDR3 sequences, roughly 5.5% seen once. Material for sequencing was whole blood. The receptors were gathered from an adult who was a healthcare worker with PCR-confirmed SARS-CoV-2 infection or an uninfected control (not recorded which). Each CDR3 is given with its conserved first and last residue. Fields, in order: V gene, J gene, clone size, D gene, CDR3 DNA, CDR3 protein. A D gene is named only where the DNA matches it firmly. Clone size is shown for a subset of rows, as once, few, many or a class of expanded clone.

TRBV11-3	TRBJ1-1	.	.	TGTGCCAGCAGCTTTACAGGGCGAAACACTGAAGCTTTCTTT	CASSFTGRNTEAFF
TRBV5-1	TRBJ2-3	many	.	TGCGCCAGCAGCTTGGGCCCAGCGAGCAGCACAGATACGCAGTATTTT	CASSLGPASSTDTQYF
TRBV3-1	TRBJ2-1	many	.	TGTGCCAGCAGCCAAGATCCCCGGACCCATGAGCAGTTCTTC	CASSQDPRTHEQFF
TRBV19	TRBJ2-3	many	.	TGTGCCAGTAGTGCCCGCCGTGGGATAGATACGCAGTATTTT	CASSARRGIDTQYF
TRBV4-3	TRBJ1-2	many	TRBD1	TGCGCCAGCAGCACCAGGACAGGGACTACAGAAAGTGGCTACACCTTC	CASSTRTGTTESGYTF
TRBV7-6	TRBJ1-2	few	TRBD1	TGTGCCAGCAGCTTATATCCCCAGGGGGCAAAGGTATTCAACTATGGCTACACCTTC	CASSLYPQGAKVFNYGYTF
TRBV19	TRBJ2-6	.	TRBD1	TGTGCCAGTAGTACGGGACAGGGGGCGCTGGGGGCCAACGTCCTGACTTTC	CASSTGQGALGANVLTF
TRBV13	TRBJ2-2	.	TRBD2	TGTGCCAGCAGCCAGGACTCGGCGGGGGCCGGGGAGCTGTTTTTT	CASSQDSAGAGELFF
TRBV29-1	TRBJ2-3	many	.	TGCAGCGTGGCAGGGGATAGCACAGATACGCAGTATTTT	CSVAGDSTDTQYF
TRBV20-1	TRBJ1-2	many	.	TGCAGTGTTCCCTCATCGGGGTTCGATGGCTACACCTTC	CSVPSSGFDGYTF
TRBV15	TRBJ2-7	few	.	TGTGCCACCAGCCGGGGGGCGTACGAGCAGTACTTC	CATSRGAYEQYF
TRBV7-2	TRBJ2-2	few	.	TGTGCCAGCAGCTTAGCCCTAGCCGGGGAGCTGTTTTTT	CASSLALAGELFF
TRBV18	TRBJ2-5	.	.	TGTGCCAGCTCACCACTCTGGGGAGAGACCCAGTACTTC	CASSPLWGETQYF
TRBV27	TRBJ1-1	many	.	TGTGCCAGCAGAAAAGGAGTTAGGCAGGAGTGGAACACTGAAGCTTTCTTT	CASRKGVRQEWNTEAFF
TRBV6-2/TRBV6-3	TRBJ2-1	many	TRBD1	TGTGCCAGCAGAGATGCGAAATTCTCAGGGGGAACCTACAATGAGCAGTTCTTC	CASRDAKFSGGTYNEQFF
TRBV20-1	TRBJ2-3	many	.	TGCAGTGCTAGGGGTTTTACAGATACGCAGTATTTT	CSARGFTDTQYF
TRBV6-2/TRBV6-3	TRBJ1-2	few	.	TGTGCCAGCAGTTACTCGGCGGACTATGGCTACACCTTC	CASSYSADYGYTF
TRBV25-1	TRBJ2-7	many	.	TGTGCCAGCAGTGAAGGTTGGGGGCCCTTCGAGCAGTACTTC	CASSEGWGPFEQYF
TRBV10-2	TRBJ1-1	many	TRBD1	TGCGCCAGCAGTGCTTACAGGGGGCGTAATATGAACACTGAAGCTTTCTTT	CASSAYRGRNMNTEAFF
TRBV7-9	TRBJ1-1	many	.	TGTGCCAGCAGCTTGGAGGTTGTGAACGCTGAAGCTTTCTTT	CASSLEVVNAEAFF
TRBV19	TRBJ1-2	many	.	TGTGCCAGTCGATCGGGGGCGAACTATGGCTACACCTTC	CASRSGANYGYTF
TRBV4-1	TRBJ2-7	.	.	TGCGCCAGCAGCCAGGGACCGACGAGCTCCTACGAGCAGTACTTC	CASSQGPTSSYEQYF
TRBV29-1	TRBJ2-3	many	.	TGCAGCGCCCCCGTGGGAGCAGATACGCAGTATTTT	CSAPVGADTQYF
TRBV6-4	TRBJ2-1	few	TRBD2	TGTGCCAGCAGTGACTCTAGGGGACTAGCGGGGATCAATGAGCAGTTCTTC	CASSDSRGLAGINEQFF
TRBV5-1	TRBJ2-5	few	.	TGCGCCAGCAGCTTGGATCGACAGACCCAAGAGACCCAGTACTTC	CASSLDRQTQETQYF
TRBV29-1	TRBJ1-2	many	.	TGCAGCGTTGAAGATCGGGGGGCGGACTATGGCTACACCTTC	CSVEDRGADYGYTF
TRBV5-6	TRBJ2-3	many	.	TGTGCCAGCAGCTGGGACACAGATACGCAGTATTTT	CASSWDTDTQYF
TRBV5-1	TRBJ1-4	.	.	TGCGCCAGCAGCTTGGTCGGACAGCCAAATGAAAAACTGTTTTTT	CASSLVGQPNEKLFF
TRBV6-4	TRBJ2-1	many	TRBD2	TGTGCCAGCAGTGACTTCCGACTAGCGGCCAATGAGCAGTTCTTC	CASSDFRLAANEQFF
TRBV7-9	TRBJ1-1	few	.	TGTGCCAGCAGCTTAGTCCGAAACACTGAAGCTTTCTTT	CASSLVRNTEAFF
TRBV16	TRBJ1-2	many	.	TGTGCCAGCAGCCCCGAGAGTACCTCGGGCTATGGCTACACCTTC	CASSPESTSGYGYTF
TRBV28	TRBJ1-3	many	.	TGTGCCAGCAGTGGACATTCTGGAAACACCATATATTTT	CASSGHSGNTIYF
TRBV7-2	TRBJ2-7	few	.	TGTGCCAGCAGTCCTGGTGGCAGCTCCTACGAGCAGTACTTC	CASSPGGSSYEQYF
TRBV29-1	TRBJ1-1	.	.	TGCAGCGTCCAAAGGGGCAGGGTGGACACTGAAGCTTTCTTT	CSVQRGRVDTEAFF
TRBV5-1	TRBJ2-2	many	.	TGCGCCAGCAGCTTTTCGACGGGGAACACCGGGGAGCTGTTTTTT	CASSFSTGNTGELFF
TRBV12-3/TRBV12-4	TRBJ1-2	.	.	TGTGCCAGCAGTCTTACACTCGGAAGAGGCTACACCTTC	CASSLTLGRGYTF
TRBV5-4	TRBJ2-2	many	.	TGTGCCAGCAGCAGGATTCGGACTCTGAACACCGGGGAGCTGTTTTTT	CASSRIRTLNTGELFF
TRBV7-9	TRBJ1-2	.	.	TGTGCCAGCAGCGTGGGGGACAACGGCTACACCTTC	CASSVGDNGYTF
TRBV18	TRBJ1-5	many	.	TGTGCCAGCTCACGGGGACGGATCAATCAGCCCCAGCATTTT	CASSRGRINQPQHF
TRBV7-2	TRBJ2-7	.	TRBD1	TGTGCCAGCAGCTTAGTGTGGACAGGGGGGAACGAGCAGTACTTC	CASSLVWTGGNEQYF
TRBV3-1	TRBJ2-2	many	.	TGTGCCAGCAGCCAAGAGATCCGGGCGCGTACCGGGGAGCTGTTTTTT	CASSQEIRARTGELFF
TRBV7-9	TRBJ2-7	few	.	TGTGCCAGCAGCTCAACCCTAGCGCTATCCTACGAGCAGTACTTC	CASSSTLALSYEQYF
TRBV21-1	TRBJ2-1	many	.	TGTGCCAGCAGCAAAGGAGTTGGATGGCTAGCGGGAGGGCTGTGGGATGAGCAGTTCTTC	CASSKGVGWLAGGLWDEQFF
TRBV3-1	TRBJ1-3	many	TRBD1	TGTGCCAGCAGCCACCGGACAGGGTCCACCATATATTTT	CASSHRTGSTIYF
TRBV6-6	TRBJ2-7	.	TRBD1	TGTGCCAGCAGTTACTCGACAGGGGGGGACGAGCAGTACTTC	CASSYSTGGDEQYF
TRBV6-2/TRBV6-3	TRBJ1-1	many	.	TGTGCCAGCAGGGTTACAGTAAAGAACACTGAAGCTTTCTTT	CASRVTVKNTEAFF
TRBV12-3/TRBV12-4	TRBJ2-2	many	.	TGTGCCAGCCGATTACAGGGCCTGAACACCGGGGAGCTGTTTTTT	CASRLQGLNTGELFF
TRBV6-2/TRBV6-3	TRBJ1-5	many	.	TGTGCCACAGCTCTAAGGGGCAATCAGCCCCAGCATTTT	CATALRGNQPQHF
TRBV5-1	TRBJ2-7	many	TRBD2	TGCGCCAGCAGCTCGGGACTAGCGGGAGGGATATACGAGCAGTACTTC	CASSSGLAGGIYEQYF
TRBV3-1	TRBJ2-1	.	.	TGTGCCAGCAGTCCCCCAGGGGACGGTTACAATGAGCAGTTCTTC	CASSPPGDGYNEQFF
TRBV27	TRBJ2-7	many	TRBD2	TGTGCCAGCAGTTCCACTAGCGGGAGCTACGAGCAGTACTTC	CASSSTSGSYEQYF
TRBV18	TRBJ1-2	many	.	TGTGCCAGCTCACCCGAGACGAGCAACTATGGCTACACCTTC	CASSPETSNYGYTF
TRBV12-3/TRBV12-4	TRBJ2-3	.	.	TGTGCCACCGCTCAGGGCGGGGGCACAGATACGCAGTATTTT	CATAQGGGTDTQYF
TRBV28	TRBJ1-5	many	.	TGTGCCAGCAGTCCCCCGGCACGGGTGAGGCGCAATCAGCCCCAGCATTTT	CASSPPARVRRNQPQHF
TRBV9	TRBJ2-3	many	.	TGTGCCAGCAGCGAAGGGGGGCGCCCAGATACGCAGTATTTT	CASSEGGRPDTQYF